These 29 T cell receptor beta chains originate from one sample sequenced in a study of T cells after yellow fever vaccination. TCRdb analysed the 5' RACE reads with MiXCR anew, one entry per CDR3 protein. The sample has approximately 510,000 distinct CDR3 sequences, about a fifth seen once; the top ten hold about 17%. The sample consisted of PBMCs, taken more than 20 days after the first yellow fever vaccination. These TCRs come from a man in his late teens or twenties who received the YFV17D yellow fever vaccine.

In DNA, the CDR3 is TGTGCCATCAGTGAGGAGGGTAGTGTGCGATCACCCCTCCACTTT. The encoded protein is CAISEEGSVRSPLHF. This chain joins TRBV10-3 and TRBJ1-6; D is uncertain. Per the germline V gene, CDR1 is ENHRY and CDR2 is SYGVKD. This CDR3 region has 15 residues. V was clipped by 2 bases and J by 10 bases, with 15 bases between them.

This sequence joins TRBV28 and TRBJ2-5, with 13 bases identical to TRBD2. CDR1 MDHEN and CDR2 SYDVKM come from the germline V gene. The ends lost 7 bases at V and 2 bases at J; junction bases unmatched: 4. There are 15 residues in the CDR3. DNA of the CDR3: TGTGCCAGCAAACTAGCGGGGGGGACACAAGAGACCCAGTACTTC. Amino acid sequence: CASKLAGGTQETQYF. Full variable domain (rest looked up from reference TRBV28 and TRBJ2-5): DVKVTQSSRYLVKRTGEKVFLECVQDMDHENMFWYRQDPGLGLRLIYFSYDVKMKEKGDIPEGYSVSREKKERFSLILESASTNQTSMYLCASKLAGGTQETQYFGPGTRLLVL.

The V and J genes are TRBV3-1 and TRBJ1-2, with D possibly being TRBD1 (6 bases). V was pared by 4 bases and J by 8 bases, with 14 bases between. The CDR3 length is 13 residues. CDR1 is LGHDT, CDR2 YNNKEL, per germline (reference sequence). The CDR3 DNA reads TGTGCCAGCAGCCCCCGGGGGGCAGGAGGCTACACCTTC. The encoded protein is CASSPRGAGGYTF.

The sample holds a few counts of this clonotype. The chain uses TRBV12-3 or TRBV12-4 and TRBJ2-5, with 7 nucleotides matching TRBD1. The CDR3 runs 19 residues. V lost 5 bases, J lost 2 bases, and 20 bases stayed unmatched. For the CDR3, the DNA is TGTGCCAGCAGTCCATCTAGGACAGGCTACACATACTTGCAAGAGACCCAGTACTTC. Translated, it gives CASSPSRTGYTYLQETQYF.

A note on this clonotype: This clone may be a read error of a much larger clone one base away. This chain uses TRBV6-5 with TRBJ1-2; 9 bases align to TRBD1. V trimming: 8 bases; J trimming: 9 bases; junction bases outside the gene matches: 13. CDR3 length equals 14 residues. Germline values: CDR1 MNHEY, CDR2 SVGAGI. The CDR3 reads CASVPTGGGARYTF. The CDR3 region has the DNA TGTGCCAGCGTTCCAACAGGGGGCGGGGCACGCTACACCTTC.

The rearrangement uses TRBV18 and TRBJ2-3, with D maybe TRBD2 (5 bases). V lost 10 bases and J 1 base, leaving 21 bases between the germline ends. The CDR3 extends over 16 amino acids. CDR1 is KGHSH and CDR2 is LQKENI in the germline V gene. In nucleotides, the CDR3 is TGTGCCACCTGCAACGCGGGCGGAGGCGGCACAGATACGCAGTATTTT. It translates to CATCNAGGGGTDTQYF.

This clonotype has a handful of counts. The chain carries TRBV20-1 and TRBJ2-3; no reliable D call. In germline, CDR1 is DFQATT, CDR2 SNEGSKA (reference sequence). Between the trimmed V and J ends, which lost 1 base and 6 bases, there was a span of 5 bases. CDR3 length equals 11 residues. The CDR3 loop is CSARVGDTQYF. CDR3 nucleotide sequence: TGCAGTGCTAGAGTCGGCGATACGCAGTATTTT.

The V gene is TRBV7-2, the J gene TRBJ2-7; TRBD1 aligns across 8 bases. Germline V gives CDR1 SGHTA, CDR2 FQGNSA. The CDR3 extends over 16 amino acids. The junction had 15 bases not matched to a gene; V was cut back by 6 bases and J by 5 bases. This chain's CDR3 is CASRNPYRQGSHEQYF. Here the CDR3 DNA reads TGTGCCAGCAGAAACCCGTACCGACAGGGGTCCCACGAGCAGTACTTC.

The chain is built from TRBV3-1 and TRBJ2-1; D may be TRBD2 (5 bases). CDR3 length: 13 residues. V was trimmed by 4 bases and J by 8 bases, leaving 12 bases between them. Germline V lookup: CDR1 LGHDT, CDR2 YNNKEL (reference sequence). The CDR3 loop reads CASSPGLGDEQFF. For the CDR3, the DNA is TGTGCCAGCAGCCCCGGACTCGGCGATGAGCAGTTCTTC.

This clonotype occurred many times. The genes are TRBV12-3 or TRBV12-4 and TRBJ2-7, with unresolved D. The CDR3 runs 11 residues. V lost 6 bases and J lost 2, with 5 bases in between. CDR3 sequence reads: CASSYTYEQYF. The CDR3 nucleotides are TGTGCCAGCAGCTACACCTACGAGCAGTACTTC.

The chain is built from TRBV7-9 and TRBJ1-5; a weak D match, TRBD1 (5 bases). There are 17 residues in the CDR3. The V end was cut by 2 bases, the J end by 3 bases, with 17 bases between. Per the germline V gene, CDR1 is SEHNR and CDR2 is FQNEAQ (reference sequence). Here the CDR3 reads CASSLTGGTLSNQPQHF. CDR3 nucleotides: TGTGCCAGCAGCTTAACAGGAGGCACCCTCTCCAATCAGCCCCAGCATTTT. Complete variable domain (other parts from reference TRBV7-9 and TRBJ1-5): DTGVSQNPRHKITKRGQNVTFRCDPISEHNRLYWYRQTLGQGPEFLTYFQNEAQLEKSRLLSDRFSAERPKGSFSTLEIQRTEQGDSAMYLCASSLTGGTLSNQPQHFGDGTRLSIL.

This clonotype was detected a few times. The chain is built from TRBV6-1 and TRBJ2-7; the D gene is possibly TRBD2 (5 bases). The CDR3 length is 14 residues. Trimming removed 6 bases at V and 2 bases at J, with 14 bases between. CDR1 MNHNS and CDR2 SASEGT come from the germline V gene. CDR3: CASRGEGSPYEQYV. The DNA for the CDR3 is TGTGCCAGCAGGGGCGAGGGCAGTCCCTACGAGCAGTACGTC.

In this sample, this clonotype turned up many times. V gene TRBV6-2 or TRBV6-3 combines with J gene TRBJ1-5; D remains unclear. Germline CDR1 and CDR2: MNHEY and SVGEGT. The CDR3 has 13 amino acids. Trimming left V 1 base short and J 0 bases short, with 1 base between. CDR3 nucleotide sequence: TGTGCCAGCAGTTACTATAGCAATCAGCCCCAGCATTTT. This codes for CASSYYSNQPQHF.

J is TRBJ2-5 and V is TRBV4-3; D call uncertain. This CDR3 is built from 15 residues. Germline V gene lookup returns CDR1 LGHNA and CDR2 YSLEER. Trimming pared 2 bases from V and 5 bases from J, leaving 15 bases between. The CDR3 DNA reads TGCGCCAGCAGCCAAAGATTTATGGATCCGGAGACCCAGTACTTC. It codes for CASSQRFMDPETQYF.

The gene calls are TRBV27 and TRBJ1-1, with TRBD1 identical over 7 bases. Per the germline V gene, CDR1 is MNHEY and CDR2 is SMNVEV (reference sequence). The ends lost 5 bases at V and 1 base at J; junction bases unmatched: 4. The CDR3 is 14 residues long. The CDR3 here is CASSNDRENTEAFF. DNA of the CDR3: TGTGCCAGCAGTAACGACAGGGAGAACACTGAAGCTTTCTTT.

The rearrangement joins TRBV7-2 to TRBJ2-3, with 14 bases that match TRBD2. Germline trimming cut 4 bases from V and 6 bases from J; bases unmatched to any gene: 21. CDR1 and CDR2 (germline): SGHTA, FQGNSA. CDR3 size: 21 residues. CDR3 in DNA: TGTGCCAGCAGCTGGCCCTCCGCTAGGACTAGCGGGGGGAGCCGTCAGGATACGCAGTATTTT. Translated: CASSWPSARTSGGSRQDTQYF.

This rearrangement joins TRBV7-2 to TRBJ2-2; 8 nucleotides align to TRBD2. V lost 4 bases and J lost 8; bases outside the gene matches: 3. Germline V gene lookup returns CDR1 SGHTA and CDR2 FQGNSA. This CDR3 region has 13 residues. The CDR3 DNA reads TGTGCCAGCAGCTCGGGCGGGAGGGGGGAGCTGTTTTTT. As protein: CASSSGGRGELFF.

The table lists this clonotype with many counts. The rearrangement links TRBV7-2 to TRBJ1-5; no clear D. Germline V gene sequence: CDR1 SGHTA, CDR2 FQGNSA. This CDR3 has 13 residues. V lost 0 bases and J lost 7, with 7 bases in between. CDR3 DNA sequence: TGTGCCAGCAGCTTAGCGCCCCTGCAGCCCCAGCATTTT. Encoded protein: CASSLAPLQPQHF.

The chain carries TRBV7-2 and TRBJ2-5; D tentatively reads TRBD1 or TRBD2 (5 bases each). Germline CDR1 reads SGHTA; CDR2 reads FQGNSA. The CDR3 is 16 amino acids. The V end was cut by 4 bases, the J end by 0 bases, with 15 bases between. CDR3 sequence reads: CASSSSPGPNQETQYF. The CDR3 DNA follows: TGTGCCAGCAGCTCGAGCCCGGGACCCAACCAAGAGACCCAGTACTTC.

A few counts support this clonotype. The rearrangement uses TRBV4-3 and TRBJ2-2, with 8 bases matching TRBD1. The trim removed 3 bases at V and 6 bases at J, leaving 6 bases unmatched. Per the germline V gene, CDR1 is LGHNA and CDR2 is YSLEER. The CDR3 runs 15 residues. The chain's CDR3 is CASSQETGGPGELFF. The CDR3 DNA is TGCGCCAGCAGCCAGGAAACAGGGGGGCCCGGGGAGCTGTTTTTT.

The J gene is TRBJ2-2, the V gene TRBV3-1, with D perhaps TRBD2 (5 bases). Deletions cut 3 bases from V and 1 base from J, with 12 bases between. Germline loops: CDR1 LGHDT, CDR2 YNNKEL (reference sequence). The CDR3 sequence is 16 residues long. The CDR3 is CASSQGAAMNTGELFF. DNA for the CDR3: TGTGCCAGCAGCCAGGGAGCAGCGATGAACACCGGGGAGCTGTTTTTT.

This clonotype occurred a few times. In DNA, the CDR3 is TGCGCCAGCAGCCACGGAGTAGCGGGGGGATACGAGCAGTACTTC. Its translation: CASSHGVAGGYEQYF. The V and J genes are TRBV4-1 and TRBJ2-7, with 10 bases that match TRBD2. The CDR3 consists of 15 residues. V gave up 3 bases and J gave up 4 bases; unmatched junction bases: 6. Germline V gene data show CDR1 as MGHRA and CDR2 as YSYEKL.

A note on this clonotype: A much larger clone is a single base away; this may be a read error. As the CDR3 is not closed by the conserved phenylalanine or tryptophan, this likely results from a read error. This chain connects TRBV7-3 to TRBJ2-2, with D maybe TRBD1 (6 bases). Trimming left V 4 bases short and J 3 bases short, with 18 bases between. Per germline, CDR1 SGHTA and CDR2 FQGTGA. The CDR3 loop spans 17 amino acids. The CDR3 DNA is TGTGCCAGCAGCTCGCACACCCCCAGGGGAGACACCGGGGAGCTGTTTTCT. Its protein product is CASSSHTPRGDTGELFS.

The chain has TRBV30 and TRBJ2-7, with D uncertain. Trimming pared 2 bases from V and 7 bases from J, leaving 9 bases between. The CDR3 sequence is 11 residues long. The V gene's germline CDR1 is GTSNPN and CDR2 SVGIG (reference sequence). CDR3 region: CAWSPGREQYF. The DNA of the CDR3 is TGTGCCTGGAGTCCAGGACGTGAGCAGTACTTC.

The V and J genes are TRBV6-5 and TRBJ2-2, with 9 bases identical to TRBD2. CDR1 is MNHEY, CDR2 SVGAGI, per germline. This CDR3 is built from 16 residues. With 2 bases clipped from V and 0 bases from J, the junction kept 1 base outside the gene matches. The CDR3 nucleotides are TGTGCCAGCAGTTACGGCGGGGGGGCGAACACCGGGGAGCTGTTTTTT. It is translated as CASSYGGGANTGELFF.

This clonotype appeared a few times. V gene TRBV29-1 combines with J gene TRBJ2-7; possibly TRBD1 or TRBD2 for D (5 bases each). The germline V gene encodes CDR1 SQVTM and CDR2 ANQGSEA. CDR3 length: 14 amino acids. Deletions cut 4 bases from V and 3 bases from J, with 16 bases between. The DNA of the CDR3 is TGCAGCGTTGGGGGGAGTCCGGGGTTCTACGAGCAGTACTTC. Protein product: CSVGGSPGFYEQYF.

The V gene is TRBV28, the J gene TRBJ1-6; D gene unclear. This CDR3 region has 15 residues. Germline V gene sequence: CDR1 MDHEN, CDR2 SYDVKM. Trimming pared 7 bases from V and 5 bases from J, leaving 15 bases between. This CDR3 reads CASNRRRGDNSPLHF. In DNA form, the CDR3 reads TGTGCCAGCAACCGGAGGCGAGGCGATAATTCACCCCTCCACTTT. Full variable domain (remainder filled in from reference TRBV28 and TRBJ1-6): DVKVTQSSRYLVKRTGEKVFLECVQDMDHENMFWYRQDPGLGLRLIYFSYDVKMKEKGDIPEGYSVSREKKERFSLILESASTNQTSMYLCASNRRRGDNSPLHFGNGTRLTVT.

The sample holds many counts of this clonotype. The chain recombines TRBV10-3 with TRBJ1-3; no firm D call. There are 15 residues in the CDR3. Trimming shortened V by 5 bases and J by 0 bases, and 11 bases separated the two germline ends. Germline V lookup: CDR1 ENHRY, CDR2 SYGVKD. The CDR3 coding sequence is TGTGCCATCAGTCCCGCGGGCTACTCTGGAAACACCATATATTTT. This gives the protein CAISPAGYSGNTIYF.

This clonotype was counted between two and nine times. The rearrangement links TRBV6-1 to TRBJ2-7, with D possibly TRBD1 on 6 matching bases. This CDR3 region has 13 residues. CDR1 is MNHNS and CDR2 is SASEGT in the germline V gene. V lost 10 bases to trimming and J lost 0 bases, with 13 bases between them. The CDR3 sequence: CATRHRDSYEQYV. The CDR3 nucleotides read TGTGCCACCCGTCACAGGGACTCCTACGAGCAGTACGTC.